Listed below are T cell receptor beta chains from one sample, sequenced in a study of patients and donors after allogeneic stem cell transplantation. From the RT-PCR reads, TCRdb called clonotypes with MiXCR, one entry per CDR3 protein. Of 190,000 or so distinct CDR3 sequences in the sample, about 37% were seen once. The sequenced material came from blood, either unsorted or a sorted T cell fraction (not recorded which). The receptors here all came from a human donor who was either an allogeneic HSCT recipient or a stem cell or donor lymphocyte infusion donor (not recorded which). It is not recorded whose cells these are; they may come from a transplant donor. The CDR3 runs from the conserved cysteine through the conserved F or W. The order of the fields is J gene, D gene, clone size, V gene, CDR3 protein, CDR3 DNA. A D gene is named only where the DNA matches it firmly. Clone size, where shown, is once, few, many, or a class for clones that have expanded.

j_gene: TRBJ1-2; d_gene: NA; abundance: NA; v_gene: TRBV5-1; CDR3aa: CASSPERQYNGYTF; CDR3nt: TGCGCCAGCAGCCCCGAGCGCCAGTATAATGGCTACACCTTC
j_gene: TRBJ2-3; d_gene: NA; abundance: NA; v_gene: TRBV20-1; CDR3aa: CSANAPSQGTDTQYF; CDR3nt: TGCAGTGCTAACGCTCCAAGCCAGGGGACAGATACGCAGTATTTT
j_gene: TRBJ1-1; d_gene: TRBD1; abundance: NA; v_gene: TRBV20-1; CDR3aa: CSASKQGAGAFF; CDR3nt: TGCAGTGCTAGTAAACAGGGGGCAGGAGCTTTCTTT
j_gene: TRBJ1-2; d_gene: NA; abundance: few; v_gene: TRBV21-1; CDR3aa: CASSKAVEGYYGYTF; CDR3nt: TGTGCCAGCAGCAAAGCCGTAGAAGGTTACTATGGCTACACCTTC
j_gene: TRBJ2-7; d_gene: TRBD2; abundance: NA; v_gene: TRBV5-1; CDR3aa: CASSLGPGGPKSYEQYF; CDR3nt: TGCGCCAGCAGCTTGGGACCGGGGGGGCCGAAGTCCTACGAGCAGTACTTC
j_gene: TRBJ1-1; d_gene: NA; abundance: NA; v_gene: TRBV7-3; CDR3aa: CASSRPGEAFF; CDR3nt: TGTGCCAGCAGCCGCCCGGGGGAAGCTTTCTTT
j_gene: TRBJ1-2; d_gene: NA; abundance: NA; v_gene: TRBV5-1; CDR3aa: CASSWGNSRNYGYTF; CDR3nt: TGCGCCAGCAGCTGGGGGAACAGTCGAAACTATGGCTACACCTTC
j_gene: TRBJ1-6; d_gene: NA; abundance: NA; v_gene: TRBV12-3/TRBV12-4; CDR3aa: CASSPDGDYNSPLHF; CDR3nt: TGTGCCAGCAGCCCCGACGGGGACTATAATTCACCCCTCCACTTT
j_gene: TRBJ2-7; d_gene: NA; abundance: few; v_gene: TRBV29-1; CDR3aa: CSVLATGSSYEQYF; CDR3nt: TGCAGCGTCCTCGCAACGGGGAGCTCCTACGAGCAGTACTTC
j_gene: TRBJ1-2; d_gene: NA; abundance: NA; v_gene: TRBV5-1; CDR3aa: CASSLGPNKRGYTF; CDR3nt: TGCGCCAGCAGCTTGGGACCGAATAAGCGGGGCTACACCTTC
j_gene: TRBJ1-1; d_gene: NA; abundance: NA; v_gene: TRBV9; CDR3aa: CASSVIGVSTEAFF; CDR3nt: TGTGCCAGCAGCGTAATTGGGGTTAGCACTGAAGCTTTCTTT
j_gene: TRBJ2-2; d_gene: NA; abundance: NA; v_gene: TRBV5-1; CDR3aa: CASNRGLNTGELFF; CDR3nt: TGCGCCAGCAATAGGGGCCTGAACACCGGGGAGCTGTTTTTT
j_gene: TRBJ1-5; d_gene: NA; abundance: medium-sized; v_gene: TRBV15; CDR3aa: CATSITGLGQPQHF; CDR3nt: TGTGCCACCAGCATAACAGGGTTAGGTCAGCCCCAGCATTTT
j_gene: TRBJ1-4; d_gene: TRBD1; abundance: few; v_gene: TRBV7-8; CDR3aa: CASSRSGTGSAKLFF; CDR3nt: TGTGCCAGCAGCCGCTCCGGGACAGGGAGTGCAAAACTGTTTTTT
j_gene: TRBJ1-4; d_gene: NA; abundance: few; v_gene: TRBV28; CDR3aa: CASTATANEKLFF; CDR3nt: TGTGCCAGCACTGCTACAGCTAATGAAAAACTGTTTTTT
j_gene: TRBJ2-2; d_gene: NA; abundance: NA; v_gene: TRBV4-2; CDR3aa: CASSQGGGGGRFSIGELFF; CDR3nt: TGTGCCAGCAGCCAAGGAGGAGGGGGCGGAAGATTTTCCATCGGGGAGCTGTTTTTT
j_gene: TRBJ1-1; d_gene: NA; abundance: NA; v_gene: TRBV5-1; CDR3aa: CASSFGGNQNTEAFF; CDR3nt: TGCGCCAGCAGCTTTGGAGGGAACCAGAACACTGAAGCTTTCTTT
j_gene: TRBJ1-4; d_gene: NA; abundance: few; v_gene: TRBV12-3/TRBV12-4; CDR3aa: CASRGPTDEKLFF; CDR3nt: TGTGCCAGCAGAGGCCCGACGGATGAAAAACTGTTTTTT
j_gene: TRBJ1-5; d_gene: TRBD1; abundance: few; v_gene: TRBV4-2; CDR3aa: CASSQTDRGNQPQHF; CDR3nt: TGTGCCAGCAGCCAGACCGACAGGGGCAATCAGCCCCAGCATTTT
j_gene: TRBJ1-2; d_gene: NA; abundance: NA; v_gene: TRBV7-9; CDR3aa: CASSFLSGYTF; CDR3nt: TGTGCCAGCAGCTTCCTGAGCGGCTACACCTTC
j_gene: TRBJ1-1; d_gene: TRBD1; abundance: NA; v_gene: TRBV28; CDR3aa: CASSLYRGYTEAFF; CDR3nt: TGTGCCAGCAGTTTATACAGGGGGTACACTGAAGCTTTCTTT
j_gene: TRBJ2-4; d_gene: TRBD2; abundance: few; v_gene: TRBV11-2; CDR3aa: CASSLEADPGLRFRLAKNIQYF; CDR3nt: TGTGCCAGCAGCTTAGAAGCGGACCCGGGACTAAGGTTCCGTCTAGCCAAAAACATTCAGTACTTC
j_gene: TRBJ1-1; d_gene: NA; abundance: NA; v_gene: TRBV10-3; CDR3aa: CAISDTGIIVTEAFF; CDR3nt: TGTGCCATCAGTGATACAGGGATCATCGTCACTGAAGCTTTCTTT
j_gene: TRBJ2-1; d_gene: TRBD2; abundance: NA; v_gene: TRBV4-2; CDR3aa: CASSQQLAETYNEQFF; CDR3nt: TGTGCCAGCAGCCAACAGCTAGCGGAAACCTACAATGAGCAGTTCTTC
j_gene: TRBJ1-1; d_gene: NA; abundance: NA; v_gene: TRBV5-6; CDR3aa: CASSSQNTEAFF; CDR3nt: TGTGCCAGCAGCTCTCAGAACACTGAAGCTTTCTTT